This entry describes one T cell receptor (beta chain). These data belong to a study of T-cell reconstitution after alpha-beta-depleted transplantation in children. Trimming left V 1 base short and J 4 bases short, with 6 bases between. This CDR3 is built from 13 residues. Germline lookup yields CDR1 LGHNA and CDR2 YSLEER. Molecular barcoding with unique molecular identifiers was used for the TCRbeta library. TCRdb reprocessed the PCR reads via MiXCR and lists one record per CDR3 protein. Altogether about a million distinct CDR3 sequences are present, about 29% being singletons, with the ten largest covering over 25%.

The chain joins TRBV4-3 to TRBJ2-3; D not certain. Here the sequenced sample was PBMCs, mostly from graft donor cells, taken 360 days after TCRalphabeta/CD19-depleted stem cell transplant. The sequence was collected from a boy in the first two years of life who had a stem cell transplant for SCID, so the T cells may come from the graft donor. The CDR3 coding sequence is TGCGCCAGCAGCCAAGTGGTGGCAGATACGCAGTATTTT. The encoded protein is CASSQVVADTQYF.